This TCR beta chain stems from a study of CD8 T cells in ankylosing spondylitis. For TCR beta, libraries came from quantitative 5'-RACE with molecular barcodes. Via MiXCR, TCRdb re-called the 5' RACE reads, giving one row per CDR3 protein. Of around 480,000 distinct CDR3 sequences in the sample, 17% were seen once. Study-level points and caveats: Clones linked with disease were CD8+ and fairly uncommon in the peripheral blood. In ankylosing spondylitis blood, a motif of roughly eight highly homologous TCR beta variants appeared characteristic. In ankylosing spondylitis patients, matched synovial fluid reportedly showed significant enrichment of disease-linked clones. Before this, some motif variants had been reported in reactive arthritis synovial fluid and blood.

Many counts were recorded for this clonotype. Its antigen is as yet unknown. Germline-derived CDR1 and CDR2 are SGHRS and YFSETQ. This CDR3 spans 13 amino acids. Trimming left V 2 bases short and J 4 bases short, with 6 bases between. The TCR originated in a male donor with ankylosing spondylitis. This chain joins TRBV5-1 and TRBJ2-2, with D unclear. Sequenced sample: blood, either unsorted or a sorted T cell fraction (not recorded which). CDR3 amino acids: CASSLSGTGELFF. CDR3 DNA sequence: TGCGCCAGCAGCTTATCCGGCACCGGGGAGCTGTTTTTT.